The 24 T cell receptor beta chains listed next were all sequenced from one sample in a study of blood T cell repertoires in COVID-19. Clones were sequenced by immunoSEQ multiplex PCR, and TCRdb holds only the in-frame ones, with some missing. The data contain around 370,000 clones, about 87% of them seen just once; the ten biggest clones take up about 6%. What was sequenced was peripheral blood. Every receptor here comes from a woman aged 45-59 years with COVID-19, enrolled during active disease.

The J gene is TRBJ1-1, the V gene TRBV6-2 or TRBV6-3; TRBD1 matches 10 bases. Germline V gene sequence: CDR1 MNHEY, CDR2 SVGEGT. With V trimmed by 0 bases and J by 4 bases, 11 bases remained unmatched. The CDR3 totals 18 residues. Here the CDR3 DNA reads TGTGCCAGCAGTTACTCTCTCGGGACAGGGGAACGTAGCACTGAAGCTTTCTTT. Its translation: CASSYSLGTGERSTEAFF.

The DNA for the CDR3 is TGTGCCAGCAGCACCGGGACAGGACCCTACGAGCAGTACTTC. It is translated as CASSTGTGPYEQYF. The gene calls are TRBV6-5 and TRBJ2-7; 8 positions match TRBD1. The CDR3 is 14 amino acids. V lost 6 bases, J lost 2 bases, and 6 bases stayed unmatched. Looked up from germline, CDR1 is MNHEY and CDR2 is SVGAGI.

The V and J genes are TRBV24-1 and TRBJ2-2, with D possibly being TRBD1 (5 bases). The germline V gene has CDR1 KGHDR and CDR2 SFDVKD. The CDR3 has 17 residues. The V gene lost 3 bases and the J gene lost 7 bases, with 20 bases spanning the gap. This CDR3 reads CATSDGAVWGLDGELFF. In nucleotides, the CDR3 is TGTGCCACCAGTGATGGGGCGGTGTGGGGTTTGGACGGGGAGCTGTTTTTT.

The genes are TRBV6-2 or TRBV6-3 and TRBJ2-7; 9 bases are shared with TRBD2. The ends lost 4 bases at V and 2 bases at J; junction bases unmatched: 9. This CDR3 is 16 amino acids long. Germline-derived CDR1 and CDR2 are MNHEY and SVGEGT. The CDR3 sequence: CASSFIPSGRTYEQYF. In nucleotides, the CDR3 is TGTGCCAGCAGTTTTATCCCCAGCGGGAGGACCTACGAGCAGTACTTC.

The chain links TRBV11-3 to TRBJ2-3, with 7 bases matching TRBD1. Per germline, CDR1 SGHNT and CDR2 YENEEA. V lost 3 bases, J lost 3 bases, and 6 bases stayed unmatched. This CDR3 has 15 residues. The CDR3, as DNA: TGTGCCAGCAGCTTCACGACAGGGTTTACAGATACGCAGTATTTT. Translating it yields CASSFTTGFTDTQYF.

Written as DNA, the CDR3 is TGTGCCAGCAGCCACCTGGGACTAGCGGACCAAGAGACCCAGTACTTC. It is translated as CASSHLGLADQETQYF. V and J are TRBV3-1 (or the pseudogene TRBV3-2) and TRBJ2-5, with TRBD2 matching over 11 bases. J lost 0 bases, V lost 3 bases, and 3 bases had no gene match. The CDR3 covers 16 residues. The V gene's germline CDR1 is LGHDT and CDR2 YNNKEL (reference sequence).

In this sample, this clone turned up once. The J gene is TRBJ2-7, the V gene TRBV18; 8 positions match TRBD2. V shed 3 bases, J shed 6 bases, and the junction held 7 bases outside the gene matches. This CDR3 has 14 residues. Germline CDR1 and CDR2: KGHSH and LQKENI. The CDR3 region is CASSPAGGTPEQYF. Here the CDR3 DNA reads TGTGCCAGCTCACCGGCGGGAGGAACCCCCGAGCAGTACTTC.

Only a few counts were recorded for this clone. This sequence joins TRBV7-9 and TRBJ2-7; tentative D call: TRBD2 (5 bases). The CDR3 runs to 13 residues. V was trimmed by 5 bases and J by 2 bases, leaving 10 bases between them. The germline V gene has CDR1 SEHNR and CDR2 FQNEAQ (reference sequence). The DNA for the CDR3 is TGTGCCAGCAGCCCCGGGATCACCTACGAGCAGTACTTC. As protein: CASSPGITYEQYF.

The rearrangement uses TRBV7-9 and TRBJ1-2, with TRBD1 identical over 11 bases. CDR1 and CDR2 from the germline V gene are SEHNR and FQNEAQ (reference sequence). This CDR3 is built from 14 residues. The V segment lost 5 bases and the J segment 8 bases; nucleotides outside the gene matches: 7. CDR3 sequence: CASSAGQGAKGYTF. The DNA for the CDR3 is TGTGCCAGCAGCGCCGGACAGGGGGCGAAAGGCTACACCTTC.

The chain combines TRBV13 with TRBJ1-2, with D maybe TRBD1 (6 bases). Germline assignment: CDR1 PRHDT and CDR2 FYEKMQ (reference sequence). V lost 5 bases and J lost 4, with 11 bases in between. This CDR3 contains 13 residues. CDR3: CASSQGTPYGYTF. CDR3 DNA: TGTGCCAGCAGCCAAGGGACACCCTATGGCTACACCTTC.

The chain is built from TRBV7-2 and TRBJ1-5; maybe TRBD1 (5 bases). Germline V gives CDR1 SGHTA, CDR2 FQGNSA. V lost 2 bases, J lost 3 bases, and 14 bases lay in between. This CDR3 comprises 16 residues. CDR3 coding DNA: TGTGCCAGCAGCTTATGGGGCCGGGGGGTCAATCAGCCCCAGCATTTT. This encodes CASSLWGRGVNQPQHF. The variable domain in full, completed from reference TRBV7-2 and TRBJ1-5, reads GAGVSQSPSNKVTEKGKDVELRCDPISGHTALYWYRQSLGQGLEFLIYFQGNSAPDKSGLPSDRFSAERTGGSVSTLTIQRTQQEDSAVYLCASSLWGRGVNQPQHFGDGTRLSIL.

The chain has TRBV5-1 and TRBJ1-4; no clear D. The CDR3 is 15 residues long. Germline loops: CDR1 SGHRS, CDR2 YFSETQ. Trimming shortened V by 0 bases and J by 3 bases, and 9 bases separated the two germline ends. The CDR3: CASSLEGAANEKLFF. In DNA form, the CDR3 reads TGCGCCAGCAGCTTGGAGGGAGCAGCTAATGAAAAACTGTTTTTT.

This clone has just one count. V is TRBV9 and J is TRBJ2-1; D is unresolved. CDR3 length: 15 amino acids. Germline V CDR1 and CDR2: SGDLS, YYNGEE. The germline V and J ends were trimmed by 0 bases and 6 bases, with 13 bases remaining between them. The CDR3 DNA follows: TGTGCCAGCAGCGTAGGTACGGTTACCCTCAATGAGCAGTTCTTC. As protein: CASSVGTVTLNEQFF.

The gene calls are TRBV5-1 and TRBJ2-5; 7 nucleotides match TRBD1. V shed 6 bases and J 0 bases; nucleotides not matched to a gene: 2. CDR1 is SGHRS and CDR2 is YFSETQ in the germline V gene. The CDR3 runs 13 residues. The CDR3, as DNA: TGCGCCAGCATGACAGGGAACCAAGAGACCCAGTACTTC. Its translation: CASMTGNQETQYF. The entire variable domain, with the rest obtained from reference TRBV5-1 and TRBJ2-5, is as follows: KAGVTQTPRYLIKTRGQQVTLSCSPISGHRSVSWYQQTPGQGLQFLFEYFSETQRNKGNFPGRFSGRQFSNSRSEMNVSTLELGDSALYLCASMTGNQETQYFGPGTRLLVL.

The gene calls are TRBV3-1 (or the pseudogene TRBV3-2) and TRBJ2-7; 12 bases are a match to TRBD2. This CDR3 is 19 amino acids long. CDR1 LGHDT and CDR2 YNNKEL come from the germline V gene (reference sequence). The ends lost 0 bases at V and 6 bases at J; junction bases unmatched: 15. The CDR3 DNA reads as TGTGCCAGCAGCCAAGATTGGGCTAGCGGGAGGGCCTCGGGACTCGAGCAGTACTTC. It codes for CASSQDWASGRASGLEQYF.

V and J are TRBV5-1 and TRBJ2-1; D might be TRBD2 (6 bases). Germline CDR1 reads SGHRS; CDR2 reads YFSETQ. The germline V and J ends were trimmed by 3 bases and 5 bases, with 12 bases remaining between them. This CDR3 comprises 14 residues. CDR3 residues: CASSSGTPNNEQFF. In nucleotides, the CDR3 is TGCGCCAGCAGCTCCGGGACTCCTAACAATGAGCAGTTCTTC.

This clone showed up just once. The V gene is TRBV15, the J gene TRBJ2-7; no firm D call. Germline assignment: CDR1 LNHNV and CDR2 YYDKDF (reference sequence). The CDR3 is 14 amino acids. With 3 bases removed from V and 0 bases from J, the gap between germline ends came to 9 bases. CDR3 sequence reads: CATSSPADSYEQYF. CDR3 in DNA: TGTGCCACCAGCAGTCCCGCGGACTCCTACGAGCAGTACTTC.

This clone was counted many times. This chain uses TRBV2 with TRBJ1-5, with D perhaps matching TRBD1 (6 bases). The ends were cut back, 4 bases at V and 4 bases at J, with 17 bases in the middle. Germline V lookup: CDR1 SNHLY, CDR2 FYNNEI. The CDR3 runs 16 residues. CDR3 residues: CASSAQSGARNQPQHF. The CDR3 DNA is TGTGCCAGCAGTGCCCAATCAGGGGCCCGGAATCAGCCCCAGCATTTT.

This clone was observed a single time. The V call is TRBV27, the J call TRBJ2-1; TRBD2 agrees at 7 bases. Germline CDR1 is MNHEY and CDR2 is SMNVEV (reference sequence). Trimming removed 6 bases from V and 2 bases from J; junction bases left unmatched: 7. There are 15 residues in the CDR3. CDR3 sequence (DNA): TGTGCCAGCAGAGGACTAGGTCCCGCCTACAATGAGCAGTTCTTC. Residues: CASRGLGPAYNEQFF.

The V gene is TRBV19, the J gene TRBJ2-3, with D unclear. CDR3 size: 14 residues. Germline V gene sequence: CDR1 LNHDA, CDR2 SQIVND (reference sequence). V lost 7 bases and J 0 bases, leaving 11 bases between the germline ends. CDR3 in amino acids: CASTLSLSTDTQYF. As DNA, the CDR3 is TGTGCCAGTACCCTTAGTTTAAGCACAGATACGCAGTATTTT.

The V call is TRBV5-1, the J call TRBJ1-3; D is uncertain. Looked up from germline, CDR1 is SGHRS and CDR2 is YFSETQ. With 0 bases removed from V and 2 bases from J, the gap between germline ends came to 12 bases. This CDR3 has 16 amino acids. The chain's CDR3 is CASSLDLQKTGNTIYF. CDR3 bases: TGCGCCAGCAGCTTGGATTTACAGAAAACTGGAAACACCATATATTTT.

The rearrangement links TRBV6-6 to TRBJ1-5, with 7 bases that match TRBD1. The CDR3 contains 17 residues. From germline, CDR1 is MNHNY and CDR2 SVGAGI (reference sequence). V was clipped by 5 bases and J by 3 bases; unmatched bases: 13. The CDR3, as DNA: TGTGCCAGCAGTCCCCTGGGTGGGGGACAGAACAATCAGCCCCAGCATTTT. Its translation: CASSPLGGGQNNQPQHF.

The chain uses TRBV6-5 and TRBJ2-1, with 13 positions matching TRBD2. V lost 5 bases, J lost 7 bases, and 5 bases stayed unmatched. This CDR3 is built from 15 residues. CDR1 and CDR2 (germline): MNHEY, SVGAGI. The CDR3 region is CASSRLAGGRNEQFF. The DNA of the CDR3 is TGTGCCAGCAGTCGACTAGCGGGAGGTCGGAATGAGCAGTTCTTC.

The rearrangement uses TRBV4-3 and TRBJ2-1, with D perhaps TRBD1 (6 bases). The CDR3 sequence is 17 residues long. Germline CDR1 LGHNA, CDR2 YSLEER. Trimming removed 0 bases from V and 1 base from J, with 13 bases in between. CDR3 coding DNA: TGCGCCAGCAGCCAAGATGGTCAGGGGATTTCCTACAATGAGCAGTTCTTC. Its translation is CASSQDGQGISYNEQFF.